This paragraph reports one TCR beta chain. This specimen comes from a study of technical replicates of blood from four donors. Germline-derived CDR1 and CDR2 are SEHNR and FQNEAQ (reference sequence). The V and J ends lost 0 bases and 4 bases respectively, with 10 bases between them. The CDR3 extends over 15 amino acids. Assay used: immunoSEQ multiplex PCR; TCRdb lists only in-frame clones, some missing. This table holds over 90,000 clones, roughly 96% found once. This sequence was found in a human donor in good health. The sequenced sample consisted of T cells isolated from PBMCs. The chain links TRBV7-9 to TRBJ2-1; D might be TRBD1 (6 bases). Here the CDR3 DNA reads TGTGCCAGCAGCTTAGCGCTAGGGGGTTACAATGAGCAGTTCTTC. The encoded protein is CASSLALGGYNEQFF. The entire variable domain, with the rest obtained from reference TRBV7-9 and TRBJ2-1, is as follows: DTGVSQNPRHKITKRGQNVTFRCDPISEHNRLYWYRQTLGQGPEFLTYFQNEAQLEKSRLLSDRFSAERPKGSFSTLEIQRTEQGDSAMYLCASSLALGGYNEQFFGPGTRLTVL.